This T cell receptor beta chain was identified during a study of T cells in narcolepsy. About the research overall: Healthy controls were enrolled alongside patients with narcolepsy type 1 or type 2. General study points: Healthy controls reportedly lacked the autoreactive clonotypes serially found in patients' blood. Autoreactive HCRT-specific and TRIB2-specific clonotypes were marked in same-patient CSF-versus-blood CD4+ comparisons. Autoreactive clone sequences were missing from some blood memory CD4+ repertoires.

Comment on this clone: Its antigen is unknown.

Sequencing was performed with immunoSEQ multiplex PCR; in TCRdb, only in-frame clones are kept and a portion is missing. Counted here are under 40,000 clones, roughly 77% occurring once; the ten biggest clones make up 1.1%. Germline V gene sequence: CDR1 SGDLS, CDR2 YYNGEE. The CDR3 loop spans 13 amino acids. Trimming took 3 bases from V and 4 from J; bases not matched to a gene: 2. The sample consisted of CD45RA- memory CD4+ T cells from PBMCs. The TCR was taken from a human donor with narcolepsy. The J gene is TRBJ2-5, the V gene TRBV9; 8 bases align to TRBD1. The chain's CDR3 is CASSAGQGETQYF. CDR3 DNA sequence: TGTGCCAGCAGCGCAGGACAGGGAGAGACCCAGTACTTC.